Included here is one T cell receptor beta chain sequence, with context. The target antigen is unknown. This record belongs to a study of T cell responses to AZD1222 COVID-19 vaccine. The data were produced by immunoSEQ multiplex PCR, yet TCRdb's version contains in-frame clones alone and is incomplete. The sample shows 88,000 or so clones, roughly nine tenths of them seen only once. Whole-study findings and limits: None of the repertoires were sampled until the peak T cell response had passed. Mostly white British, mostly female donors; authors suggested clonal diversity may be underestimated.

The length of the CDR3 is 15 residues. Germline loops: CDR1 SGHTA, CDR2 FQGNSA. V lost 2 bases to trimming and J lost 0 bases, with 10 bases between them. The clonotype was recovered from an adult who received the AZD1222 COVID-19 vaccine. The sample consisted of peripheral blood, taken 28 days after the second AZD1222 dose. The chain recombines TRBV7-2 with TRBJ1-1; possible D gene TRBD1, 6 bases. CDR3 loop: CASSLQGSMNTEAFF. The CDR3 region has the DNA TGTGCCAGCAGCTTACAGGGGTCCATGAACACTGAAGCTTTCTTT.